Following are 2 T cell receptor beta chains from one sample sequenced in a study of cytomegalovirus exposure and HLA in healthy donors. The study ran its PCR with 60 Vbeta and 13 Jbeta primers. Assay: immunoSEQ multiplex PCR; the TCRdb copy retains only in-frame clones and omits some. The sample lists roughly 160,000 clones, roughly 80% seen once, with about 4.5% in the top ten. The sample consisted of PBMCs. The receptors come from a middle-aged man in good health and CMV-seronegative.

The chain couples TRBV5-3 to TRBJ1-5; a possible D gene is TRBD1 (6 bases). TRBV5-3 falls under the ORF class, with uncertain function. Trimming removed 0 bases from V and 6 bases from J, with 10 bases in between. The CDR3 covers 14 residues. CDR3 loop: CARSLGVGAQPQHF. The CDR3 nucleotides are TGTGCCAGAAGCTTGGGTGTGGGGGCTCAGCCCCAGCATTTT.

The chain links TRBV30 to TRBJ1-1; 11 nucleotides align to TRBD1. With V trimmed by 2 bases and J by 5 bases, 4 bases remained unmatched. CDR1 and CDR2 (germline): GTSNPN, SVGIG (reference sequence). This CDR3 comprises 14 residues. In nucleotides, the CDR3 is TGTGCCTGGAGTTGGACAGGGGGCGGAACTGAAGCTTTCTTT. Translating gives CAWSWTGGGTEAFF.